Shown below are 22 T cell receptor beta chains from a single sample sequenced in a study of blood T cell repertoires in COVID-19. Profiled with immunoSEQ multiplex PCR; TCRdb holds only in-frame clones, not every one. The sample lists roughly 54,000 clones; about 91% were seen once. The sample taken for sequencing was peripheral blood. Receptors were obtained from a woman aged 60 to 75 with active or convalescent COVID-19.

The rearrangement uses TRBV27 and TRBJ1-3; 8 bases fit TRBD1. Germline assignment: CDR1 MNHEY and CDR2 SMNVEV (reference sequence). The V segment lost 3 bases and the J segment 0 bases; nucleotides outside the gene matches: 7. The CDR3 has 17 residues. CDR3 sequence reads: CASSFGTGPYSGNTIYF. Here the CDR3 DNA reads TGTGCCAGCAGTTTTGGGACAGGCCCTTACTCTGGAAACACCATATATTTT.

The CDR3 DNA is TGTGCCAGCGTTGGGCCTCAGGGCCACAATCAGCCCCAGCATTTT. Its protein is CASVGPQGHNQPQHF. The chain uses TRBV28 and TRBJ1-5; D may be TRBD1 (5 bases). CDR3 length: 15 amino acids. V lost 8 bases and J 3 bases, leaving 17 bases between the germline ends. In germline, CDR1 is MDHEN, CDR2 SYDVKM.

The CDR3 coding sequence is TGTGCCAGCAGTTCTCGACAGGTCCCCGAGCAGTACTTC. Its translation is CASSSRQVPEQYF. The chain links TRBV6-5 to TRBJ2-7, with a possible D match to TRBD1 (6 bases). The CDR3 has 13 residues. Germline V CDR1 and CDR2: MNHEY, SVGAGI. The V and J ends lost 4 bases and 6 bases respectively, with 13 bases between them.

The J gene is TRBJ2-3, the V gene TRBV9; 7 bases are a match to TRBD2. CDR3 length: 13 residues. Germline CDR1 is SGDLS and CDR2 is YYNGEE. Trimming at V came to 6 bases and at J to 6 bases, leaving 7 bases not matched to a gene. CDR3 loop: CASKSAGEDTQYF. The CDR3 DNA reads TGTGCCAGCAAGTCGGCGGGAGAGGATACGCAGTATTTT.

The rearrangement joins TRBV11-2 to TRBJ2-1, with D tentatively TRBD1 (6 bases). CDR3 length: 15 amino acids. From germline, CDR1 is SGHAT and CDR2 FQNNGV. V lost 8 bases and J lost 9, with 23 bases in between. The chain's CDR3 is CASSGVGSRQSEQFF. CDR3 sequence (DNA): TGTGCCAGCTCAGGGGTTGGGTCGCGGCAGAGTGAGCAGTTCTTC. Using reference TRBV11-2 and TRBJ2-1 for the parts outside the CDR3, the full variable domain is EAGVAQSPRYKIIEKRQSVAFWCNPISGHATLYWYQQILGQGPKLLIQFQNNGVVDDSQLPKDRFSAERLKGVDSTLKIQPAKLEDSAVYLCASSGVGSRQSEQFFGPGTRLTVL.

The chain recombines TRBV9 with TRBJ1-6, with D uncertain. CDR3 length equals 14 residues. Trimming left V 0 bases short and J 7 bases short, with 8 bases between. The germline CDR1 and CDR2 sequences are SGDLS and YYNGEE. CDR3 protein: CASSVVGENSPLHF. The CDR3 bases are TGTGCCAGCAGCGTAGTCGGGGAGAATTCACCCCTCCACTTT.

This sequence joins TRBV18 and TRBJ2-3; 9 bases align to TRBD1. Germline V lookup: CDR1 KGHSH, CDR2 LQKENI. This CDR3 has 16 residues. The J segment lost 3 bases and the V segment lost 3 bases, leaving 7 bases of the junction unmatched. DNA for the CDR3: TGTGCCAGCTCACCCACGAGGACAGGGGTTACAGATACGCAGTATTTT. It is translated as CASSPTRTGVTDTQYF.

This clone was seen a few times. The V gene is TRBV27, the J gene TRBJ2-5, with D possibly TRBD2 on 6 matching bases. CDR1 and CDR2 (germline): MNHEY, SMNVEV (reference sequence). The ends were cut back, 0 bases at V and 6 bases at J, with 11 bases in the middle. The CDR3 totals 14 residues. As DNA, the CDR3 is TGTGCCAGCAGTTTATCGTCTAGCGTGAAGACCCAGTACTTC. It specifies CASSLSSSVKTQYF.

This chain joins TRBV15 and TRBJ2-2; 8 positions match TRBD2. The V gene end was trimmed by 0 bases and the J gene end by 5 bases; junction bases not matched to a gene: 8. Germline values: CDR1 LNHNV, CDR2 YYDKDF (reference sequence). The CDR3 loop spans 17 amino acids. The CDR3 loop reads CATSRDIQAGVTGELFF. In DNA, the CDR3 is TGTGCCACCAGCAGAGATATTCAAGCGGGAGTTACCGGGGAGCTGTTTTTT.

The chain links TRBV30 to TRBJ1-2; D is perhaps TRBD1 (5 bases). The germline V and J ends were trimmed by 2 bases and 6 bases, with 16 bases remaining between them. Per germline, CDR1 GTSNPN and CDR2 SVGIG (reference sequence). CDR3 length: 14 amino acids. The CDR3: CAWSRQGVGDGYTF. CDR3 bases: TGTGCCTGGAGTAGGCAGGGCGTTGGTGATGGCTACACCTTC.

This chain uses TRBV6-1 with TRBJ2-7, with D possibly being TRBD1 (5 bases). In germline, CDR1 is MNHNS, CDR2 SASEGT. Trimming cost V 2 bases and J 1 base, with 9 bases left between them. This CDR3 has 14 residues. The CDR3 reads CASSEQGGSYEQYF. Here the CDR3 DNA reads TGTGCCAGCAGTGAACAGGGTGGTTCCTACGAGCAGTACTTC.

CDR3 in amino acids: CASSFGSYEQYF. CDR3 DNA sequence: TGTGCCAGCAGCTTCGGTTCCTACGAGCAGTACTTC. The chain has TRBV7-2 and TRBJ2-7; no clear D. Germline CDR1 is SGHTA and CDR2 is FQGNSA. V was trimmed by 3 bases and J by 1 base, leaving 4 bases between them. The CDR3 extends over 12 amino acids.

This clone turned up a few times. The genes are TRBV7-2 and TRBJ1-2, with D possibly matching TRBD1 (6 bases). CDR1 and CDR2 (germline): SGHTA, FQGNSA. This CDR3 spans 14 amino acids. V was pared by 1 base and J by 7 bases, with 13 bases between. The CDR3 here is CASSLDGGLGGYTF. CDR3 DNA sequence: TGTGCCAGCAGCTTAGACGGGGGGCTTGGTGGCTACACCTTC. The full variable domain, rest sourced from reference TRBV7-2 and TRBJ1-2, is GAGVSQSPSNKVTEKGKDVELRCDPISGHTALYWYRQSLGQGLEFLIYFQGNSAPDKSGLPSDRFSAERTGGSVSTLTIQRTQQEDSAVYLCASSLDGGLGGYTFGSGTRLTVV.

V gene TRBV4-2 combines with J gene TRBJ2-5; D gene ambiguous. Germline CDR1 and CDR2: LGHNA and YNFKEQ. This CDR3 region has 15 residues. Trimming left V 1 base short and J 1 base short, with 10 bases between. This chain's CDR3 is CASSQGQGGQETQYF. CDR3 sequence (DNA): TGTGCCAGCAGCCAAGGCCAAGGCGGCCAAGAGACCCAGTACTTC.

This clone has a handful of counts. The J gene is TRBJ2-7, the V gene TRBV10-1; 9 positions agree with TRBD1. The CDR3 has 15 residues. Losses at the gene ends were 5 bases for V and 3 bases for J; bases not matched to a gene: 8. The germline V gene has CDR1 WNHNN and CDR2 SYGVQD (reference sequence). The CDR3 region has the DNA TGCGCCAGCAGTCCTAGGGGACAGGGATACTACGAGCAGTACTTC. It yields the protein CASSPRGQGYYEQYF.

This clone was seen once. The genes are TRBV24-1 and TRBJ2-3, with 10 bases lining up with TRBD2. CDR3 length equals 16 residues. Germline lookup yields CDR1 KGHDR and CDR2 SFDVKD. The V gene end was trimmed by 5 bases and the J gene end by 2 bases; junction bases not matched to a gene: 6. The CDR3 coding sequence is TGTGCCACCAGTGGGACTAGCGGCTCCCTCACAGATACGCAGTATTTT. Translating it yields CATSGTSGSLTDTQYF.

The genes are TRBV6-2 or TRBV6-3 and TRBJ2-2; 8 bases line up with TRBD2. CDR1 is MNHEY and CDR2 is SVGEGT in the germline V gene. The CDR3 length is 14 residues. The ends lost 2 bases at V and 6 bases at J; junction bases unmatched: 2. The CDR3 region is CASSYPGGAGELFF. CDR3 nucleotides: TGTGCCAGCAGTTACCCGGGGGGGGCCGGGGAGCTGTTTTTT.

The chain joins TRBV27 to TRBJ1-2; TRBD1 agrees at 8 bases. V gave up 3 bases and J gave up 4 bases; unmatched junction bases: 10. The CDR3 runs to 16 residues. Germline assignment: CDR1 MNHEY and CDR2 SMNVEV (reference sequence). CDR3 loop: CASSFLAGGPFYGYTF. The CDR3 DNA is TGTGCCAGCAGTTTTTTAGCAGGGGGCCCGTTCTATGGCTACACCTTC.

The DNA for the CDR3 is TGTGCCAGCAGCTTGGAGGGGGCCGCCGGGGAGCTGTTTTTT. Translated, it gives CASSLEGAAGELFF. This sequence joins TRBV5-5 and TRBJ2-2, with 7 bases identical to TRBD1. The V segment lost 0 bases and the J segment 6 bases; nucleotides outside the gene matches: 2. Germline loops: CDR1 SGHKS, CDR2 YYEKEE (reference sequence). The CDR3 consists of 14 residues.

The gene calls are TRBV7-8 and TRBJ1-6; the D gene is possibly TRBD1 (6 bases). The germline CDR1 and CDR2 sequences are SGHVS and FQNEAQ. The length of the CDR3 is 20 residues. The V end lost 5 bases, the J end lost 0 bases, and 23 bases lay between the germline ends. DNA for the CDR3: TGTGCCAGCAGCCCCGTAGGTCCGGGACAAAGGAGCTCCTATAATTCACCCCTCCACTTT. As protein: CASSPVGPGQRSSYNSPLHF.

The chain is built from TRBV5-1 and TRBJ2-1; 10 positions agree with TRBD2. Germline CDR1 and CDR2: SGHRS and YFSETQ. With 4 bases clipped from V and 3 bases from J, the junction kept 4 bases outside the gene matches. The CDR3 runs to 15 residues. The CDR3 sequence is CASSVTSGNYNEQFF. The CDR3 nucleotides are TGCGCCAGCAGCGTTACTAGCGGGAACTACAATGAGCAGTTCTTC.

CDR3 nucleotide sequence: TGTGCCAGCAGCCCGTCACGAGCGTGGGCCGGGGAGCTGTTTTTT. Translation gives CASSPSRAWAGELFF. V is TRBV28 and J is TRBJ2-2; the D is unclear. Between the trimmed V and J ends, which lost 6 bases and 6 bases, there was a span of 17 bases. The V gene's germline CDR1 is MDHEN and CDR2 SYDVKM. The CDR3 contains 15 residues.